This is a list of T cell receptor beta chains from one sample in a study of graft-versus-host responses after intestinal transplantation. Profiling relied on immunoSEQ multiplex PCR, and the TCRdb table lists in-frame clones only, not all of them. The data hold some 24,000 clones, with around two fifths observed a single time. The sample in question was alloreactive CD4+ T cells from a mixed lymphocyte reaction culture, obtained before intestinal transplant. The origin of the receptors is a human patient who received an intestinal transplant. The CDR3 runs from the conserved cysteine through the conserved F or W. The D gene is left open where the match is weak. The size of a clone is reported for some rows only, either as once, few or many, or as a class for expanded clones.

J gene	V gene	D gene	clone size	CDR3 DNA	CDR3 protein
TRBJ2-4	TRBV28	NA	NA	TGTGCCAGCAGCCTACCCTCTAGGTTAAACATTCAGTACTTC	CASSLPSRLNIQYF
TRBJ1-2	TRBV5-4	TRBD1	NA	TGTGCCAGCAGCTCCGCCGGGACAGCCTATGGCTACACCTTC	CASSSAGTAYGYTF
TRBJ2-5	TRBV11-3	TRBD2	few	TGTGCCAGCAGCTCACAAGCCGGGGGGTCCCAAGAGACCCAGTACTTC	CASSSQAGGSQETQYF
TRBJ2-6	TRBV28	NA	NA	TGTGCCAGCAGTTTGTACATCTCTGGGGCCAACGTCCTGACTTTC	CASSLYISGANVLTF
TRBJ1-1	TRBV30	NA	NA	TGTGCCTGGAGTTCAACGTCAGGTGAGAACACTGAAGCTTTCTTT	CAWSSTSGENTEAFF
TRBJ2-7	TRBV5-1	TRBD2	NA	TGCGCCAGCAGCTTGGTAAGGCTAGCGGGAGGCAGCTCCTACGAGCAGTACTTC	CASSLVRLAGGSSYEQYF
TRBJ1-5	TRBV5-1	NA	NA	TGTGCCAGCAGCTTGGGAGGTCGGGGTCAGCCCCAGCATTTT	CASSLGGRGQPQHF
TRBJ1-5	TRBV19	TRBD1	few	TGTGCCAGCCAAGGACAGGGACATCAGCCCCAGCATTTT	CASQGQGHQPQHF
TRBJ1-1	TRBV6-5	NA	NA	TGTGCCAGCAGTTACGAGCGGAGAGCTTTCTTT	CASSYERRAFF
TRBJ1-2	TRBV4-3	NA	NA	TGCGCCAGCAGCCGGGTCAGGGAATACTATGGCTACACCTTC	CASSRVREYYGYTF
TRBJ2-7	TRBV6-5	NA	medium-sized	TGTGCCAGCAGTTACTCGATAGCCTCCTATGGGTACGAGCAGTACTTC	CASSYSIASYGYEQYF
TRBJ1-1	TRBV7-2	TRBD1	NA	TGTGCCAGCAGCTTACAACAGGGGACTTTTGAAGCTTTCTTT	CASSLQQGTFEAFF
TRBJ1-5	TRBV11-2	NA	NA	TGTGCCAGCAGCCCCCAACCGCAGAGCAATCAGCCCCAGCATTTT	CASSPQPQSNQPQHF
TRBJ1-1	TRBV30	NA	NA	TGTGCCTGGAGTAGGGACATCGAAGCTTTCTTT	CAWSRDIEAFF
TRBJ2-4	TRBV6-6	TRBD2	few	TGTGCCAGTAGGGGCGGCGGGAGAGACGGGGACATTCAGTACTTC	CASRGGGRDGDIQYF
TRBJ2-1	TRBV6-5	NA	NA	TGTGCCAGCAGTTACAGGCCTAGTGTCGATGAGCAGTTCTTC	CASSYRPSVDEQFF
TRBJ2-4	TRBV9	NA	NA	TGTGCCAGCAGCGTAACTGTCACGGGAAACATTCAGTACTTC	CASSVTVTGNIQYF
TRBJ1-1	TRBV2	NA	few	TGTGCCAGCAGCCAATGGAGTCATGCTATGAACACTGAAGCTTTCTTT	CASSQWSHAMNTEAFF
TRBJ2-7	TRBV11-3	TRBD1	NA	TGTGCCAGCGGTTTAGGGGGCTGGTACGAGCAGTACTTC	CASGLGGWYEQYF
TRBJ2-5	TRBV2	NA	NA	TGTGCCAGCAGCGCACGGGCGAGGGTTGAGACCCAGTACTTC	CASSARARVETQYF
TRBJ1-2	TRBV18	TRBD1	few	TGTGCCAGCTCACCAGGCAGGGACAGCCCCTATGGCTACACCTTC	CASSPGRDSPYGYTF
TRBJ2-7	TRBV28	TRBD1	NA	TGTGCCAGCAGTCCCAGGGGGAAGTCGGCCGAGCAGTACTTC	CASSPRGKSAEQYF
TRBJ1-2	TRBV5-1	NA	NA	TGCGCCAGCAGCTTCGTAGGAGTCGGCTACACCTTC	CASSFVGVGYTF
TRBJ2-5	TRBV5-4	NA	NA	TGTGCCAGCAGCTTGAAAGGGGAAGAGACCCAGTACTTC	CASSLKGEETQYF
TRBJ2-4	TRBV5-1	TRBD1	few	TGCGCCAGCAGCTTCGGGGGACAGGGAATGCGAGCCAAAAACATTCAGTACTTC	CASSFGGQGMRAKNIQYF
TRBJ1-5	TRBV11-2	NA	few	TGTGCCAGCAGCTTGACCCGCGGTAATCAGCCCCAGCATTTT	CASSLTRGNQPQHF
TRBJ1-2	TRBV4-2	NA	NA	NA	CASSQDFRGYTF
TRBJ1-5	TRBV21-1	NA	NA	TGTGCCAGCTTCAAGGGCAGGGGGCGCAAAGGCAATCAGCCCCAGCATTTT	CASFKGRGRKGNQPQHF
TRBJ2-1	TRBV5-1	NA	NA	TGCGCCAGCAGCTTTAACCGAGACAATGAGCAGTTCTTC	CASSFNRDNEQFF
TRBJ1-5	TRBV30	NA	few	TGTGCCTGGAGTGAGAACAGGGTTTCAGCCCAGCATTTT	CAWSENRVSAQHF
TRBJ1-2	TRBV28	NA	NA	TGTGCCAGCAGACTAAACTATGGCTACACCTTC	CASRLNYGYTF
TRBJ1-2	TRBV2	TRBD1	NA	TGTGCCAGCAGTGTACAGGGGGCGATCTCCTACGGCTACACCTTC	CASSVQGAISYGYTF
TRBJ2-7	TRBV5-1	TRBD2	NA	TGCGCCAGCAGCTCTAGCGGGGGGGCCTACGAGCAGTACTTC	CASSSSGGAYEQYF
TRBJ2-7	TRBV20-1	NA	once	TGCAGTGTAGGCGGCTCCTACGAGCAGTACTTC	CSVGGSYEQYF
TRBJ2-7	TRBV11-3	NA	NA	TGTGCCAGCAGCTTCTGGACGGGAAACTACGAGCAGTACTTC	CASSFWTGNYEQYF
TRBJ2-7	TRBV5-1	NA	few	TGCGCCAGCAGCTGGACAGAGCCCTACGAGCAGTACTTC	CASSWTEPYEQYF
TRBJ2-7	TRBV5-1	NA	few	TGCGCCAGCAGCGTACAGGGCCACGAGCAGTACTTC	CASSVQGHEQYF